Sequencing of this T cell receptor beta chain was carried out in a study of T cell responses to AZD1222 COVID-19 vaccine. CDR1 MRHNA and CDR2 SNTAGT come from the germline V gene. Trimming cost V 6 bases and J 3 bases; bases outside gene matches: 10. CDR3 length: 16 residues. The method was immunoSEQ multiplex PCR; TCRdb's version includes in-frame clones alone and lacks a portion of them. The sample consists of under 150,000 clones, around 90% of them appearing once. General observations from the study: Donors skewed white British and female; clonal diversity was possibly underestimated.

About this clone itself: The antigen is unknown.

Sequencing used peripheral blood, obtained 28 days after the second AZD1222 dose. This chain joins TRBV6-4 and TRBJ1-5, with 8 bases lining up with TRBD1. This clonotype originated in an adult who received the AZD1222 COVID-19 vaccine. The CDR3 here is CASRRTGGRDNQPQHF. Written as DNA, the CDR3 is TGTGCCAGCAGACGCACAGGGGGGAGAGACAATCAGCCCCAGCATTTT.